What follows are 25 T cell receptor beta chains derived from one specimen sequenced in a study of shared clonotypes between healthy human individuals. Only in-frame clones appear in the TCRdb table, and some are missing; sequencing was by immunoSEQ multiplex PCR. This table has 180,000 or so clones, roughly 91% appearing once. Sequencing was performed on naive CD4+ T cells sorted from blood. Sample subset: CD45RA+ positively selected. The receptors derive from a woman in her twenties or thirties in good health.

This chain connects TRBV5-1 to TRBJ1-1; 10 bases agree with TRBD1. J gave up 0 bases and V 4 bases, and 6 bases lay outside the gene matches. CDR3 length: 16 amino acids. CDR1 SGHRS and CDR2 YFSETQ come from the germline V gene. This chain's CDR3 is CASSIQTGGLNTEAFF. The CDR3 DNA sequence: TGCGCCAGCAGCATACAGACAGGGGGCCTGAACACTGAAGCTTTCTTT.

This chain joins TRBV5-1 and TRBJ1-3, with TRBD1 as a possible D gene (5 bases). This CDR3 contains 14 residues. The germline V gene encodes CDR1 SGHRS and CDR2 YFSETQ. V was shortened by 0 bases and J by 3 bases, with 7 bases between the two germline ends. Here the CDR3 reads CASSLEGVGNTIYF. For the CDR3, the DNA is TGCGCCAGCAGCTTGGAAGGGGTTGGAAACACCATATATTTT. The whole variable domain, remainder taken from reference TRBV5-1 and TRBJ1-3, is KAGVTQTPRYLIKTRGQQVTLSCSPISGHRSVSWYQQTPGQGLQFLFEYFSETQRNKGNFPGRFSGRQFSNSRSEMNVSTLELGDSALYLCASSLEGVGNTIYFGEGSWLTVV.

In DNA, the CDR3 is TGCGCCAGCAGCTTGGCCGGGCAGCCCACCGGGGAGCTGTTTTTT. This sequence encodes CASSLAGQPTGELFF. This chain uses TRBV5-1 with TRBJ2-2, with D unclear. Trimming pared 0 bases from V and 4 bases from J, leaving 10 bases between. Per germline, CDR1 SGHRS and CDR2 YFSETQ. This CDR3 is built from 15 residues.

The chain joins TRBV19 to TRBJ1-3; 9 bases map to TRBD1. Germline CDR1 reads LNHDA; CDR2 reads SQIVND (reference sequence). The CDR3 runs 16 residues. Trimming at V came to 5 bases and at J to 0 bases, leaving 5 bases not matched to a gene. The CDR3 region is CASSPGQGVSGNTIYF. The DNA of the CDR3 is TGTGCCAGTAGTCCGGGACAGGGAGTCTCTGGAAACACCATATATTTT.

This rearrangement joins TRBV27 to TRBJ2-1; weak D call: TRBD2 (6 bases). The germline V and J ends were trimmed by 6 bases and 0 bases, with 12 bases remaining between them. This CDR3 comprises 15 residues. Germline assignment: CDR1 MNHEY and CDR2 SMNVEV (reference sequence). The CDR3 bases are TGTGCCAGCAGCCGGGAGCGGGCCTCCTACAATGAGCAGTTCTTC. It translates to CASSRERASYNEQFF.

V is TRBV6-6 and J is TRBJ2-7; 7 bases agree with TRBD1. V was pared by 6 bases and J by 6 bases, with 11 bases of the junction left unmatched. The CDR3 is 14 residues long. Germline CDR1 is MNHNY and CDR2 is SVGAGI (reference sequence). CDR3 in amino acids: CASRDPGQLGEQYF. The CDR3 nucleotides read TGTGCCAGCAGGGACCCGGGACAGTTAGGCGAGCAGTACTTC.

This chain links TRBV27 with TRBJ1-3; D ambiguous. V was shortened by 6 bases and J by 2 bases, with 20 bases between the two germline ends. The CDR3 spans 17 residues. Germline V gene data show CDR1 as MNHEY and CDR2 as SMNVEV (reference sequence). The CDR3 loop reads CASSHVPPVRTGNTIYF. The DNA of the CDR3 is TGTGCCAGCAGCCACGTCCCGCCAGTCCGCACTGGAAACACCATATATTTT.

The chain recombines TRBV19 with TRBJ2-7, with 9 bases that match TRBD2. Per germline, CDR1 LNHDA and CDR2 SQIVND (reference sequence). The CDR3 consists of 17 residues. The junction had 13 bases not matched to a gene; V was cut back by 5 bases and J by 2 bases. CDR3 protein: CASSPRGSGRPPYEQYF. CDR3 coding DNA: TGTGCCAGTAGTCCTAGGGGTAGCGGGAGACCTCCCTACGAGCAGTACTTC.

The CDR3 DNA follows: TGTGCCAGCAGTTGGGACAGGGGCAACACCATATATTTT. It encodes CASSWDRGNTIYF. The J gene is TRBJ1-3, the V gene TRBV27; 10 bases match TRBD1. The CDR3 has 13 residues. V was pared by 4 bases and J by 7 bases, with 1 base of the junction left unmatched. Germline V lookup: CDR1 MNHEY, CDR2 SMNVEV (reference sequence).

CDR3 DNA sequence: TGTGCCAGCAGTGAGCCCGGGACAGGGGCTGGGGATACGCAGTATTTT. Its protein product is CASSEPGTGAGDTQYF. V usage is TRBV25-1 and J usage is TRBJ2-3, with 10 bases lining up with TRBD1. Germline V gives CDR1 MGHDK, CDR2 SYGVNS. This CDR3 is built from 16 residues. V trimming: 3 bases; J trimming: 6 bases; junction bases outside the gene matches: 9.

This chain uses TRBV10-1 with TRBJ2-7, with D possibly TRBD1 on 6 matching bases. The germline V gene encodes CDR1 WNHNN and CDR2 SYGVQD (reference sequence). The V end lost 3 bases, the J end lost 2 bases, and 14 bases lay between the germline ends. The CDR3 is made up of 15 amino acids. CDR3 sequence (DNA): TGCGCCAGCAGTGAAGGGGCAGGGGTAACCTACGAGCAGTACTTC. Residues: CASSEGAGVTYEQYF.

The chain employs TRBV7-9 and TRBJ2-7; 7 bases fit TRBD2. Germline-derived CDR1 and CDR2 are SEHNR and FQNEAQ (reference sequence). The trim removed 1 base at V and 2 bases at J, leaving 8 bases unmatched. The CDR3 is 16 amino acids. CDR3 residues: CASSLVGGDLAYEQYF. The CDR3, as DNA: TGTGCCAGCAGCTTAGTGGGAGGGGACTTAGCCTACGAGCAGTACTTC.

This clone is a singleton in its sample. This sequence joins TRBV19 and TRBJ2-7; tentative D call: TRBD1 (6 bases). V gave up 4 bases and J gave up 6 bases, with 22 bases separating them. There are 16 residues in the CDR3. The germline V gene encodes CDR1 LNHDA and CDR2 SQIVND (reference sequence). CDR3 protein: CASSKGTGTQTSEQYF. CDR3 nucleotide sequence: TGTGCCAGTAGTAAAGGAACCGGGACACAAACTTCCGAGCAGTACTTC.

The chain recombines TRBV29-1 with TRBJ1-1, with 7 bases that match TRBD1. CDR3 size: 14 residues. Germline V lookup: CDR1 SQVTM, CDR2 ANQGSEA. J lost 3 bases, V lost 2 bases, and 6 bases had no gene match. CDR3 protein: CSVEPPGQYTEAFF. In DNA form, the CDR3 reads TGCAGCGTTGAACCTCCGGGACAGTACACTGAAGCTTTCTTT.

CDR3: CASSTSWDWTRFF. The DNA for the CDR3 is TGTGCCAGCAGTACCTCCTGGGATTGGACTAGGTTCTTT. This rearrangement joins TRBV6-1 to TRBJ1-1; D call uncertain. Germline V gene lookup returns CDR1 MNHNS and CDR2 SASEGT. V gave up 5 bases and J gave up 14 bases, with 21 bases separating them. The CDR3 length is 13 residues.

V usage is TRBV7-9 and J usage is TRBJ1-4; D is undetermined. V lost 1 base and J 0 bases, leaving 15 bases between the germline ends. This CDR3 has 18 amino acids. Per the germline V gene, CDR1 is SEHNR and CDR2 is FQNEAQ (reference sequence). The CDR3 DNA follows: TGTGCCAGCAGCTTAGGCCCGGGTGTGGGTGCAACTAATGAAAAACTGTTTTTT. Amino acid sequence: CASSLGPGVGATNEKLFF.

The V call is TRBV2, the J call TRBJ2-7, with 8 bases identical to TRBD1. The CDR3 contains 15 residues. The V and J ends lost 6 bases and 5 bases, in that order; junction bases with no gene match: 12. Per the germline V gene, CDR1 is SNHLY and CDR2 is FYNNEI. The CDR3 is CASRGQRQGAHEQYF. The CDR3, as DNA: TGTGCCAGCAGGGGGCAGAGGCAGGGGGCACACGAGCAGTACTTC.

The chain uses TRBV2 and TRBJ2-7, with D perhaps matching TRBD1 (6 bases). This CDR3 comprises 13 residues. Trimming pared 6 bases from V and 2 bases from J, leaving 11 bases between. CDR1 is SNHLY and CDR2 is FYNNEI in the germline V gene. Here the CDR3 reads CASSGQRAYEQYF. The CDR3 bases are TGTGCCAGCAGCGGACAGCGAGCCTACGAGCAGTACTTC.

The chain is built from TRBV29-1 and TRBJ1-2; D is undetermined. CDR1 is SQVTM and CDR2 is ANQGSEA in the germline V gene. The CDR3 is 15 amino acids. Trimming pared 4 bases from V and 4 bases from J, leaving 19 bases between. As DNA, the CDR3 is TGCAGCGTTGGGAATCCCGGGGTGAATCTCTATGGCTACACCTTC. It yields the protein CSVGNPGVNLYGYTF.

V and J are TRBV28 and TRBJ2-7; D may be TRBD2 (7 bases). V shed 3 bases and J shed 6 bases, with 27 bases lying between them. Germline V gene lookup returns CDR1 MDHEN and CDR2 SYDVKM. This CDR3 is built from 18 residues. As DNA, the CDR3 is TGTGCCAGCAGTTTGGTTGGGACACGATGGACTAGTATTCGCGAGCAGTACTTC. This sequence encodes CASSLVGTRWTSIREQYF. The full variable domain, with the rest looked up from reference TRBV28 and TRBJ2-7, is DVKVTQSSRYLVKRTGEKVFLECVQDMDHENMFWYRQDPGLGLRLIYFSYDVKMKEKGDIPEGYSVSREKKERFSLILESASTNQTSMYLCASSLVGTRWTSIREQYFGPGTRLTVT.

The V gene is TRBV18, the J gene TRBJ2-2; 8 positions agree with TRBD1. Germline V CDR1 and CDR2: KGHSH, LQKENI. The CDR3 totals 16 residues. V shed 0 bases and J 2 bases; nucleotides not matched to a gene: 2. Here the CDR3 DNA reads TGTGCCAGCTCACCACCCGGGACAGGAAACACCGGGGAGCTGTTTTTT. Protein sequence: CASSPPGTGNTGELFF.

This chain links TRBV5-4 with TRBJ2-6; tentative D call: TRBD2 (5 bases). Trimming cost V 4 bases and J 0 bases, with 8 bases left between them. Germline lookup yields CDR1 SGHNT and CDR2 YYREEE (reference sequence). The CDR3 contains 15 residues. Here the CDR3 DNA reads TGTGCCAGCAGCCCGGACTTCTCTGGGGCCAACGTCCTGACTTTC. Residues: CASSPDFSGANVLTF.

The chain is built from TRBV18 and TRBJ2-7; D is unclear. The CDR3 loop spans 14 amino acids. With 2 bases removed from V and 1 base from J, the gap between germline ends came to 9 bases. CDR1 is KGHSH and CDR2 is LQKENI in the germline V gene. The CDR3 DNA reads as TGTGCCAGCTCACCAGCGGCGAGTTCCTACGAGCAGTACTTC. It is translated as CASSPAASSYEQYF.

The chain recombines TRBV30 with TRBJ2-7; D is unresolved. Trimming took off 2 bases at V and 6 bases at J, with 14 bases between the two ends. The germline CDR1 and CDR2 sequences are GTSNPN and SVGIG (reference sequence). This CDR3 has 13 residues. The CDR3 sequence is CAWSYRRTSEQYF. The DNA for the CDR3 is TGTGCCTGGAGTTATAGACGGACCTCCGAGCAGTACTTC. The full variable domain, its missing parts supplied by reference TRBV30 and TRBJ2-7, is SQTIHQWPATLVQPVGSPLSLECTVEGTSNPNLYWYRQAAGRGLQLLFYSVGIGQISSEVPQNLSASRPQDRQFILSSKKLLLSDSGFYLCAWSYRRTSEQYFGPGTRLTVT.

The V call is TRBV29-1, the J call TRBJ2-1; tentative D call: TRBD2 (6 bases). The CDR3 consists of 14 residues. Trimming pared 0 bases from V and 12 bases from J, leaving 18 bases between. Germline loops: CDR1 SQVTM, CDR2 ANQGSEA. CDR3 sequence (DNA): TGCAGCGTTGAAGATCTCATGGAGGGCAGAGGGCAGTTCTTC. Translation gives CSVEDLMEGRGQFF.